This T cell receptor (beta chain) emerged from a study of beta chain features in type 1 diabetes. The wider study: Examination covered 107,917,701 sorted cells spanning all samples.

Study-wide points: The study found fewer insertions and more deletions at VDJ junctions in type 1 diabetes patients.

This clone was counted only a few times. Antigen specificity is unknown. Cells sorted by CD45RO/CCR7/CD25/CD127/CD95/CD27 comprised CD4+ naive, central memory, regulatory and stem cell-like memory cells. The germline V and J ends were trimmed by 0 bases and 4 bases, with 13 bases remaining between them. The CDR3 has 16 amino acids. Per germline, CDR1 SGHVS and CDR2 FQNEAQ. As every portion of the isolated RNA was reverse transcribed, the sequencing read expressed TCRB transcripts. Here immunoSEQ multiplex PCR was the method, and the copy in TCRdb shows in-frame clones only, minus some. The table has 900,000 or so clones, around a sixth seen once; the top ten hold 0.023%.

Sequencing was carried out using naive CD4+ T cells from blood. The sequence came from a woman between 18 and 29 years old in good health. The chain combines TRBV7-8 with TRBJ1-5; D remains ambiguous. The CDR3 nucleotides read TGTGCCAGCAGCTTAGCGCGGGTGTCCTTTAATCAGCCCCAGCATTTT. It yields the protein CASSLARVSFNQPQHF.